This is a list of T cell receptor beta chains from one sample in a study of STAT5B mutations in CD4+ large granular lymphocyte leukemia. The method was immunoSEQ multiplex PCR; TCRdb's version includes in-frame clones alone and lacks a portion of them. The sample holds tens of thousands of clones, approximately 80% seen once. Sequencing was performed on CD4+ T cells from blood buffy coats. Receptor source: a human donor in good health. Both conserved end residues are trimmed from each CDR3. Expanded clones are given a class, and other clones once, few, many or no size at all.

clone size	V gene	J gene	CDR3 protein
-	TRBV27	TRBJ1-2	ASTLRGGSYGYT
few	TRBV9	TRBJ1-4	ASSPRQGSDEKLF
-	TRBV7-2	TRBJ2-1	ASSYRTGGYNEQF
-	TRBV5-4	TRBJ2-1	ASSSETGTYYNEQF
-	TRBV7-3	TRBJ2-1	ASSLTGSLNEQF
few	TRBV7-2	TRBJ1-1	ASSRDSLNTEAF
-	TRBV4-3	TRBJ1-1	ASSQVQGTNTEAF
-	TRBV7-2	TRBJ2-7	ASSLGRGTANYEQY
-	TRBV5-5	TRBJ2-2	ASSSLGTENTGELF
-	TRBV5-4	TRBJ2-1	ASSLDRGGEQF
once	TRBV5-6	TRBJ1-3	ASSLGISGNTIY
-	TRBV27	TRBJ2-3	ASSLYPQVGTDTQY
-	TRBV10-3	TRBJ2-7	AISESGWGPSSYEQY
-	TRBV28	TRBJ2-4	ASSNEVAKNIQY
-	TRBV27	TRBJ1-3	ASSQIGGNTIY
-	TRBV4-2	TRBJ2-5	ASSQADGSGKGETQY
once	TRBV5-1	TRBJ2-1	ASSSGLAGTEQF
-	TRBV28	TRBJ1-1	ASSTSLNTEAF
-	TRBV9	TRBJ2-3	ASSVVPADTQY
-	TRBV7-2	TRBJ1-6	ASSLSGRGYDSPLH
-	TRBV5-5	TRBJ2-5	ASSWLGPSPAETQY
-	TRBV28	TRBJ2-1	ASRGLSGGRVVSYNEQF
-	TRBV28	TRBJ2-2	ASRTSNTGELF
-	TRBV10-3	TRBJ1-2	AISESSGAGYT
-	TRBV4-3	TRBJ2-4	ASSQEPSKNIQY
-	TRBV19	TRBJ2-3	ARVREGAGTDTQY
-	TRBV11-3	TRBJ1-1	ASSLGLGGAGDTEAF
-	TRBV14	TRBJ2-5	ASSQPNPSGRGEETQY
-	TRBV4-3	TRBJ1-2	ASGQVGGDRGRGYT
-	TRBV27	TRBJ2-5	ASNAAPLLAGASPAQY